The sequence of this T cell receptor (beta chain) was determined in a study of blood T cells in healthy people across ages. Through a sample-barcoded 5' primer and a J-beta primer mix, a second PCR was run for roughly 7 to 12 cycles. One entry per CDR3 protein, called by TCRdb with MiXCR from the 5' RACE reads. The table lists 1.5 million to 2 million distinct CDR3 sequences, about 49% of them singletons. The clonotype comes from a woman between 35 and 50 years old in good health. The source material was blood.

The DNA of the CDR3 is TGCGCCAGCAGCCAAGAGGAGGCAGGGTGGAGTTCACCCCTCCACTTT. Its protein is CASSQEEAGWSSPLHF. The chain carries TRBV4-3 and TRBJ1-6, with a possible D match to TRBD1 (5 bases). Trimming left V 0 bases short and J 9 bases short, with 15 bases between. Germline V gene sequence: CDR1 LGHNA, CDR2 YSLEER. The CDR3 totals 16 residues.